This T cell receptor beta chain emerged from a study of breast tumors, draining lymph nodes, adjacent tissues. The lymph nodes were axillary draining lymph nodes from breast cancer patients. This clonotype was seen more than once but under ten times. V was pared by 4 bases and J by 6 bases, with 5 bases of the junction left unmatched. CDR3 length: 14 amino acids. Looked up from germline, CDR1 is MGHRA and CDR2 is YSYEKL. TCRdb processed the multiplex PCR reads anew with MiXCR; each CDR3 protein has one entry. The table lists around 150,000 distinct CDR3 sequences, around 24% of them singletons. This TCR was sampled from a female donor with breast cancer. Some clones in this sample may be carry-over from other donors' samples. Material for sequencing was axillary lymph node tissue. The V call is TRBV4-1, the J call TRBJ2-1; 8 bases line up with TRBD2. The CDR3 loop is CASSPGTSPNEQFF. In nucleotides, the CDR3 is TGCGCCAGCAGCCCTGGGACTAGTCCCAATGAGCAGTTCTTC.